Below, one T cell receptor (beta chain) is given with its context. No antigen is known for it. This sample is drawn from a study of metastatic and nonmetastatic thyroid tumors. Study-wide points: It was reported that TCR beta diversity was significantly higher in malignant thyroid tumors than benign nodules, in blood and tumor.

Thyroid surgery had not been preceded by any treatment in any patient. This CDR3 spans 14 amino acids. Trimming took 4 bases from V and 8 from J; bases not matched to a gene: 13. CDR1 is GTSNPN and CDR2 is SVGIG in the germline V gene (reference sequence). TCRdb reanalyzed the PCR reads via MiXCR. Of fewer than 45,000 clones in the sample, roughly 14% are singletons; the top ten hold more than 8%. The TCR sequence derives from a female donor with papillary thyroid cancer or a benign thyroid nodule (not recorded which). Some clones in this sample may be carry-over from other donors' samples. Source material: blood. The chain combines TRBV30 with TRBJ2-7; TRBD1 aligns across 8 bases. Written as DNA, the CDR3 is TGTGCCTGGACCCCCGGGACAGGCAGTCCCCAGCAGTACTTC. This codes for CAWTPGTGSPQQYF.